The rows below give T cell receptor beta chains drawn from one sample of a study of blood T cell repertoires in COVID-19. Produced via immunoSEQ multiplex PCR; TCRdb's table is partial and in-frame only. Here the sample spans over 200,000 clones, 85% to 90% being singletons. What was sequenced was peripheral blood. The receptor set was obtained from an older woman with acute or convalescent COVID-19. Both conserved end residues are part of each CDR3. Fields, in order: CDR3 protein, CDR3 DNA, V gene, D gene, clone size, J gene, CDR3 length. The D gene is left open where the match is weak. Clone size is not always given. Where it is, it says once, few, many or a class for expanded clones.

cdr3_aa: CAWRQGAGQPQHF; cdr3_nt: TGTGCCTGGAGACAGGGGGCGGGGCAGCCCCAGCATTTT; v_call: TRBV30; d_call: TRBD1; clone_size: -; j_call: TRBJ1-5; cdr3_length: 13
cdr3_aa: CASSPGIDNEKLFF; cdr3_nt: TGTGCCAGCAGCCCAGGGATCGATAATGAAAAACTGTTTTTT; v_call: TRBV7-9; d_call: -; clone_size: -; j_call: TRBJ1-4; cdr3_length: 14
cdr3_aa: CASSQGPGRGDTQYF; cdr3_nt: TGTGCCAGCTCCCAAGGCCCGGGCCGGGGGGATACGCAGTATTTT; v_call: TRBV7-2; d_call: -; clone_size: -; j_call: TRBJ2-3; cdr3_length: 15
cdr3_aa: CASSLLLEDRGEKLFF; cdr3_nt: TGTGCCAGCTCACTATTATTGGAGGACAGGGGGGAAAAACTGTTTTTT; v_call: TRBV18; d_call: TRBD1; clone_size: -; j_call: TRBJ1-4; cdr3_length: 16
cdr3_aa: CASSSWGLSGNTIYF; cdr3_nt: TGTGCCAGCAGTTCCTGGGGCCTCTCTGGAAACACCATATATTTT; v_call: TRBV27; d_call: -; clone_size: -; j_call: TRBJ1-3; cdr3_length: 15
cdr3_aa: CASSPPGTGGYGYTF; cdr3_nt: TGTGCCAGCAGCCCCCCCGGGACAGGGGGCTATGGCTACACCTTC; v_call: TRBV25-1; d_call: TRBD1; clone_size: -; j_call: TRBJ1-2; cdr3_length: 15
cdr3_aa: CASSKTRDIQSEYTF; cdr3_nt: TGTGCCAGCAGTAAAACCAGGGACATACAAAGCGAATACACCTTC; v_call: TRBV6-5; d_call: -; clone_size: -; j_call: TRBJ1-2; cdr3_length: 15
cdr3_aa: CAWSVPGQGNEKLFF; cdr3_nt: TGTGCCTGGAGTGTGCCGGGACAGGGGAATGAAAAACTGTTTTTT; v_call: TRBV30; d_call: TRBD1; clone_size: -; j_call: TRBJ1-4; cdr3_length: 15
cdr3_aa: CATSYGGAWGYTF; cdr3_nt: TGTGCCACCAGTTATGGCGGGGCCTGGGGCTACACCTTC; v_call: TRBV6-2/TRBV6-3; d_call: -; clone_size: -; j_call: TRBJ1-2; cdr3_length: 13
cdr3_aa: CASSLEGSKNIQYF; cdr3_nt: TGCGCCAGCAGCTTGGAGGGGTCCAAAAACATTCAGTACTTC; v_call: TRBV5-1; d_call: -; clone_size: -; j_call: TRBJ2-4; cdr3_length: 14
cdr3_aa: CASSPRVGGGELFF; cdr3_nt: TGTGCCAGCAGCCCGAGGGTTGGTGGCGGGGAGCTGTTTTTT; v_call: TRBV7-9; d_call: -; clone_size: -; j_call: TRBJ2-2; cdr3_length: 14
cdr3_aa: CASRQANEKLFF; cdr3_nt: TGTGCCAGCAGACAGGCTAATGAAAAACTGTTTTTT; v_call: TRBV28; d_call: -; clone_size: -; j_call: TRBJ1-4; cdr3_length: 12
cdr3_aa: CATSGGLTYNEQFF; cdr3_nt: TGTGCCACCAGTGGGGGACTTACCTACAATGAGCAGTTCTTC; v_call: TRBV24-1; d_call: -; clone_size: -; j_call: TRBJ2-1; cdr3_length: 14
cdr3_aa: CSAIYLGTSGAQFF; cdr3_nt: TGCAGCGCAATATATCTTGGGACTAGCGGGGCGCAGTTCTTC; v_call: TRBV29-1; d_call: TRBD2; clone_size: -; j_call: TRBJ2-1; cdr3_length: 14
cdr3_aa: CASSFLGGRAEAFF; cdr3_nt: TGTGCCAGCAGTTTCCTGGGGGGTCGGGCTGAAGCTTTCTTT; v_call: TRBV6-2/TRBV6-3; d_call: -; clone_size: -; j_call: TRBJ1-1; cdr3_length: 14
cdr3_aa: CATSALAGGTDTQYF; cdr3_nt: TGTGCCACCTCCGCTCTAGCGGGAGGGACAGATACGCAGTATTTT; v_call: TRBV10-3; d_call: TRBD2; clone_size: once; j_call: TRBJ2-3; cdr3_length: 15
cdr3_aa: CASSILGQGNTIYF; cdr3_nt: TGTGCCAGTAGTATCCTCGGACAAGGAAACACCATATATTTT; v_call: TRBV19; d_call: -; clone_size: -; j_call: TRBJ1-3; cdr3_length: 14
cdr3_aa: CASRPDRSSYEQYF; cdr3_nt: TGTGCCAGCAGACCGGACAGGAGCTCCTACGAGCAGTACTTC; v_call: TRBV27; d_call: TRBD1; clone_size: once; j_call: TRBJ2-7; cdr3_length: 14
cdr3_aa: CSASYSGNTIYF; cdr3_nt: TGCAGTGCTAGTTACTCTGGAAACACCATATATTTT; v_call: TRBV20-1; d_call: -; clone_size: -; j_call: TRBJ1-3; cdr3_length: 12
cdr3_aa: CASSHGTPGETQYF; cdr3_nt: TGTGCCAGCAGCCACGGGACTCCGGGAGAGACCCAGTACTTC; v_call: TRBV7-8; d_call: -; clone_size: -; j_call: TRBJ2-5; cdr3_length: 14
cdr3_aa: CASSPGLLGEQFF; cdr3_nt: TGTGCCAGCAGTCCTGGACTCCTCGGGGAGCAGTTCTTC; v_call: TRBV6-5; d_call: -; clone_size: many; j_call: TRBJ2-1; cdr3_length: 13
cdr3_aa: CASRVGGLLYNEQFF; cdr3_nt: TGTGCCAGCAGGGTGGGGGGGCTCCTGTACAATGAGCAGTTCTTC; v_call: TRBV6-6; d_call: -; clone_size: -; j_call: TRBJ2-1; cdr3_length: 15
cdr3_aa: CASSPASSSDYTF; cdr3_nt: TGTGCCAGCTCCCCCGCTAGCTCGTCAGACTACACCTTC; v_call: TRBV18; d_call: -; clone_size: few; j_call: TRBJ1-2; cdr3_length: 13
cdr3_aa: CATSRDGPLGGSSYNEQFF; cdr3_nt: TGTGCCACCAGCAGAGATGGACCCCTCGGAGGGAGCTCCTACAATGAGCAGTTCTTC; v_call: TRBV15; d_call: -; clone_size: -; j_call: TRBJ2-1; cdr3_length: 19
cdr3_aa: CASSLAGSGGAYEQYF; cdr3_nt: TGTGCCAGCAGCTTAGCCGGTAGCGGGGGGGCCTACGAGCAGTACTTC; v_call: TRBV7-8; d_call: TRBD2; clone_size: -; j_call: TRBJ2-7; cdr3_length: 16
cdr3_aa: CASSSRRTGGGGLGGYNEQFF; cdr3_nt: TGTGCCAGCAGCTCCCGCCGGACAGGGGGCGGGGGGCTGGGCGGTTACAATGAGCAGTTCTTC; v_call: TRBV13; d_call: TRBD1; clone_size: -; j_call: TRBJ2-1; cdr3_length: 21
cdr3_aa: CASSLVAGVSYNEQFF; cdr3_nt: TGTGCCAGCAGTTTAGTAGCGGGAGTGAGCTACAATGAGCAGTTCTTC; v_call: TRBV28; d_call: TRBD2; clone_size: -; j_call: TRBJ2-1; cdr3_length: 16
cdr3_aa: CASNSYGYTF; cdr3_nt: TGTGCCAGCAATAGCTATGGCTACACCTTC; v_call: TRBV2; d_call: -; clone_size: once; j_call: TRBJ1-2; cdr3_length: 10
cdr3_aa: CASSPLGTSGGAADTQYF; cdr3_nt: TGCGCCAGCAGCCCTCTAGGGACTAGCGGGGGGGCTGCAGATACGCAGTATTTT; v_call: TRBV5-1; d_call: TRBD2; clone_size: -; j_call: TRBJ2-3; cdr3_length: 18
cdr3_aa: CATSDTRGGYNEQFF; cdr3_nt: TGTGCCACCAGTGATACTCGAGGGGGTTACAATGAGCAGTTCTTC; v_call: TRBV24-1; d_call: -; clone_size: -; j_call: TRBJ2-1; cdr3_length: 15
cdr3_aa: CASSIPRTGSPSGANVLTF; cdr3_nt: TGTGCCAGTAGTATTCCTCGGACAGGGTCCCCCTCTGGGGCCAACGTCCTGACTTTC; v_call: TRBV19; d_call: TRBD1; clone_size: -; j_call: TRBJ2-6; cdr3_length: 19
cdr3_aa: CASTSGDVGNQPQHF; cdr3_nt: TGTGCCAGCACTTCGGGGGACGTGGGCAATCAGCCCCAGCATTTT; v_call: TRBV21-1; d_call: -; clone_size: -; j_call: TRBJ1-5; cdr3_length: 15
cdr3_aa: CASSPQSLRNEQFF; cdr3_nt: TGTGCCAGCAGCCCACAAAGTCTCCGCAATGAGCAGTTCTTC; v_call: TRBV9; d_call: -; clone_size: -; j_call: TRBJ2-1; cdr3_length: 14
cdr3_aa: CASSLPRGRGPRGPEAFF; cdr3_nt: TGTGCCAGCAGTTTGCCCCGAGGCAGGGGGCCGAGGGGCCCTGAAGCTTTCTTT; v_call: TRBV28; d_call: TRBD1; clone_size: -; j_call: TRBJ1-1; cdr3_length: 18
cdr3_aa: CASSFGTGVRGQPQHF; cdr3_nt: TGTGCCAGCAGTTTTGGGACAGGGGTACGGGGTCAGCCCCAGCATTTT; v_call: TRBV7-2; d_call: TRBD1; clone_size: few; j_call: TRBJ1-5; cdr3_length: 16
cdr3_aa: CASSSGIGYEQYF; cdr3_nt: TGTGCCAGCAGTTCAGGGATAGGGTACGAGCAGTACTTC; v_call: TRBV12-3/TRBV12-4; d_call: -; clone_size: -; j_call: TRBJ2-7; cdr3_length: 13
cdr3_aa: CASSQVGTSGLYNEQFF; cdr3_nt: TGCGCCAGCAGCCAAGTCGGGACTAGCGGGCTCTACAATGAGCAGTTCTTC; v_call: TRBV4-3; d_call: TRBD2; clone_size: -; j_call: TRBJ2-1; cdr3_length: 17
cdr3_aa: CASTPQAGQETQYF; cdr3_nt: TGTGCCAGCACCCCTCAGGCGGGACAAGAGACCCAGTACTTC; v_call: TRBV5-4; d_call: -; clone_size: -; j_call: TRBJ2-5; cdr3_length: 14
cdr3_aa: CASSPGGSYGYTF; cdr3_nt: TGTGCCAGCAGCCCCGGGGGGAGCTATGGCTACACCTTC; v_call: TRBV7-2; d_call: -; clone_size: -; j_call: TRBJ1-2; cdr3_length: 13
cdr3_aa: CASSVARGHSPLHF; cdr3_nt: TGTGCCAGCAGCGTAGCCAGGGGGCATTCACCCCTCCACTTT; v_call: TRBV9; d_call: TRBD1; clone_size: -; j_call: TRBJ1-6; cdr3_length: 14
cdr3_aa: CSASGQGGHQPQHF; cdr3_nt: TGCAGTGCTAGTGGGCAGGGAGGGCATCAGCCCCAGCATTTT; v_call: TRBV20-1; d_call: -; clone_size: -; j_call: TRBJ1-5; cdr3_length: 14
cdr3_aa: CASSKEGGRNQPQHF; cdr3_nt: TGTGCCAGCAGCAAAGAAGGGGGCCGCAATCAGCCCCAGCATTTT; v_call: TRBV21-1; d_call: -; clone_size: -; j_call: TRBJ1-5; cdr3_length: 15
cdr3_aa: CANSLGGTGRREQYF; cdr3_nt: TGTGCCAACAGTTTGGGCGGGACAGGGCGGCGCGAGCAGTACTTC; v_call: TRBV28; d_call: TRBD1; clone_size: -; j_call: TRBJ2-7; cdr3_length: 15
cdr3_aa: CASSTELTGGLYGYTF; cdr3_nt: TGTGCCAGCAGTACGGAGCTCACAGGGGGCTTATATGGCTACACCTTC; v_call: TRBV6-2/TRBV6-3; d_call: TRBD1; clone_size: -; j_call: TRBJ1-2; cdr3_length: 16
cdr3_aa: CASSLLGQVSEQYF; cdr3_nt: TGTGCCAGCAGCTTGTTGGGACAGGTCTCCGAGCAGTACTTC; v_call: TRBV5-6; d_call: TRBD1; clone_size: -; j_call: TRBJ2-7; cdr3_length: 14
cdr3_aa: CASSPGTPPDTQYF; cdr3_nt: TGTGCCAGCTCACCCGGGACTCCGCCAGATACGCAGTATTTT; v_call: TRBV18; d_call: -; clone_size: -; j_call: TRBJ2-3; cdr3_length: 14